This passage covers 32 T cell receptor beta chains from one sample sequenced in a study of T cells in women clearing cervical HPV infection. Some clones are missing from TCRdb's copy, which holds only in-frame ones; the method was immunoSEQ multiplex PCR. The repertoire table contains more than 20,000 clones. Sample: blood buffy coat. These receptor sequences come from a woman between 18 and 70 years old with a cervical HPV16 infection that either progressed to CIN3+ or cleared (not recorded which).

Here the CDR3 reads CASSVGSSTDPQHF. Incomplete CDR3 DNA: TGTGCCAGCAGTGTTGGGTCCAGCACAGATCCC. The rearrangement uses TRBV6-1 and TRBJ1-5; no definite D call. The read ends 3 residues shy of where the CDR3 ends; the end is completed using the germline J gene. Germline CDR1 and CDR2: MNHNS and SASEGT. This CDR3 spans 14 amino acids.

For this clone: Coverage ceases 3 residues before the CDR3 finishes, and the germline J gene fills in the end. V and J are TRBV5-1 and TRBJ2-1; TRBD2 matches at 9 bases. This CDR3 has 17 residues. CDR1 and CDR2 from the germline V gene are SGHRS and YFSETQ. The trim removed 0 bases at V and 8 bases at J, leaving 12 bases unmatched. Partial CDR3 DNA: TGCGCCAGCAGCTTGGGAGCGGGGGGCCGTATGGTCGATGAG. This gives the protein CASSLGAGGRMVDE. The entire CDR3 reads CASSLGAGGRMVDEQFF.

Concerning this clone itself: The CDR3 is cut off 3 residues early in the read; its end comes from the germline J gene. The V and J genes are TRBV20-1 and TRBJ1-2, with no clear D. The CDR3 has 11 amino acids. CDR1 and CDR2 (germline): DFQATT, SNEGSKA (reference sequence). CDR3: CSARVEGGYTF. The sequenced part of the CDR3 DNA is TGCAGTGCTAGAGTGGAGGGCGGC.

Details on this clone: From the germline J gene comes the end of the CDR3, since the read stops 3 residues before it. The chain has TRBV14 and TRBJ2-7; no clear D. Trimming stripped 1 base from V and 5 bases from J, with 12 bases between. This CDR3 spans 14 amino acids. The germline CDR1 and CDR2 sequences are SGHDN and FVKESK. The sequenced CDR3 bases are TGTGCCAGCAGCCAAGGGCAGACTTGGGACGAG. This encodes CASSQGQTWDE. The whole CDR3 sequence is CASSQGQTWDEQYF.

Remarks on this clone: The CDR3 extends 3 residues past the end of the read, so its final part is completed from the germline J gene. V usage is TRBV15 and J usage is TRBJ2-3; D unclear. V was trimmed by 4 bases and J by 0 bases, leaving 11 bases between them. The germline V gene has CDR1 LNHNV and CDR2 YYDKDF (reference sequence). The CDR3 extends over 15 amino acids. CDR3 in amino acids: CATSIHQSSTDTQYF. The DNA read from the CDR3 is TGTGCCACCAGCATACATCAGTCTAGCACAGATACG.

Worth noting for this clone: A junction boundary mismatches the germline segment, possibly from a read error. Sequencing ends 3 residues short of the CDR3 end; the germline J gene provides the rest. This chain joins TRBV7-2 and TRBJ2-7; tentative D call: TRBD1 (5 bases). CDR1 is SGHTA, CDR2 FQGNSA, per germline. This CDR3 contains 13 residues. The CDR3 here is CVSSLGRAYEQYF. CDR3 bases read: TGTGTCAGCAGCTTAGGCAGGGCCTACGAG.

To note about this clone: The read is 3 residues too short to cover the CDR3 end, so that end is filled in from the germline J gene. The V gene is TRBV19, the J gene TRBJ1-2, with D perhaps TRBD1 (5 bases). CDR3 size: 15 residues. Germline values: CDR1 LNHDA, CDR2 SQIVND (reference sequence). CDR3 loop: CASKDQGGGIYDYTF. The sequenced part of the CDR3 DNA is TGTGCCAGTAAGGACCAGGGCGGGGGGATATACGAC.

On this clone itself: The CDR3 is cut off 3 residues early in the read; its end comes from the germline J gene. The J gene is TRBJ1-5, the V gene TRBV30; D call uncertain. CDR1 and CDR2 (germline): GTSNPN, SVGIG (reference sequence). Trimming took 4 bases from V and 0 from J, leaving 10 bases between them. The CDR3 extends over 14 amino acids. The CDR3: CAWNPTLSNQPQHF. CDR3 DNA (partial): TGTGCCTGGAACCCCACTCTTAGCAATCAGCCC.

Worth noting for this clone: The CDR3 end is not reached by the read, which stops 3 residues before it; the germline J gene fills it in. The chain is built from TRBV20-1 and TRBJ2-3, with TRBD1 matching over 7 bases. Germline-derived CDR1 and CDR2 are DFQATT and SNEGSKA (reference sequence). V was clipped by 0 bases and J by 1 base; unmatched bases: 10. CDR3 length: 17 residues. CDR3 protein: CSARDPVAQGRTDTQYF. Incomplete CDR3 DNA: TGCAGTGCTAGAGACCCCGTCGCACAGGGGCGCACAGATACG.

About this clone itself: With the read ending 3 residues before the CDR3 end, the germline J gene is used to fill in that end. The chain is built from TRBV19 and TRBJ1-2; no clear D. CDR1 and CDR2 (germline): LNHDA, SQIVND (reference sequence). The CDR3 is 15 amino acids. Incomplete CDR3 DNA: TGTGCCAGTAGTATAGATCGGAGAGGGCTGAACGGC. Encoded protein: CASSIDRRGLNG. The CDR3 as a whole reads CASSIDRRGLNGYTF.

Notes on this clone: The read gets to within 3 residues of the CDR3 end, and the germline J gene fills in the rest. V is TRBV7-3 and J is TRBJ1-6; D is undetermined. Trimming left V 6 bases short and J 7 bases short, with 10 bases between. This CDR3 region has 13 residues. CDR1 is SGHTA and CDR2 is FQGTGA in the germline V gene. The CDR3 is CASSSGVNSPLHF. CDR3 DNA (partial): TGTGCCAGCAGTTCCGGGGTAAATTCACCC.

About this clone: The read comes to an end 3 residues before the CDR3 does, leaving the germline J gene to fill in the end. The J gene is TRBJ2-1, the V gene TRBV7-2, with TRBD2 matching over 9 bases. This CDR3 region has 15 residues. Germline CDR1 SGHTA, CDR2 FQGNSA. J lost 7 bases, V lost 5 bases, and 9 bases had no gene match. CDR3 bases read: TGTGCCAGCAGCCGACTAGCGGCGCTTTTGAATGAG. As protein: CASSRLAALLNE. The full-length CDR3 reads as CASSRLAALLNEQFF.

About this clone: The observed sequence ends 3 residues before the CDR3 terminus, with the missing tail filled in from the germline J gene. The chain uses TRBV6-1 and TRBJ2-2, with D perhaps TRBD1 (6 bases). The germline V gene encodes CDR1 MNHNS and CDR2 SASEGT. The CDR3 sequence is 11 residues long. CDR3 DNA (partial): TGTGCCAGCAGTGACATGACAGGG. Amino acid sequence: CASSDMTG. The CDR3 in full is CASSDMTGLFF.

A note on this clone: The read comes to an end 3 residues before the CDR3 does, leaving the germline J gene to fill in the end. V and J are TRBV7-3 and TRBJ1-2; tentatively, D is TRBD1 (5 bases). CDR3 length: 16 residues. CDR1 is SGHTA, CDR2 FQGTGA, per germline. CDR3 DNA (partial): TGTGCCAGCGCTAATGGAGCGGGGGGGACGTCCCATACC. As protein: CASANGAGGTSHT. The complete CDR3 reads CASANGAGGTSHTYTF.

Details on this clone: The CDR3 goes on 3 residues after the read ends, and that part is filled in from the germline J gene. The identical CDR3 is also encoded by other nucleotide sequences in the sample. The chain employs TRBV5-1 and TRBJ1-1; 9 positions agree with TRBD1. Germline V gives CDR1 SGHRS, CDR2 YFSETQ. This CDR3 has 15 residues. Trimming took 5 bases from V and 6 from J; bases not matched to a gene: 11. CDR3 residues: CASRATDRGRPEAFF. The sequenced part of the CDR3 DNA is TGCGCCAGCAGAGCGACGGACAGGGGAAGGCCTGAA.

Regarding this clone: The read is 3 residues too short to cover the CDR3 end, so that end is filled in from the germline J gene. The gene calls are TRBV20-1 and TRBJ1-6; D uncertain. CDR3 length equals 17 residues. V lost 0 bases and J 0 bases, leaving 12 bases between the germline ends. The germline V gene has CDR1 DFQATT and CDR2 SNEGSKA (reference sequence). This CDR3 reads CSARDLPHSSYNSPLHF. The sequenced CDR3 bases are TGCAGTGCTAGAGATCTCCCCCATAGCTCCTATAATTCACCC.

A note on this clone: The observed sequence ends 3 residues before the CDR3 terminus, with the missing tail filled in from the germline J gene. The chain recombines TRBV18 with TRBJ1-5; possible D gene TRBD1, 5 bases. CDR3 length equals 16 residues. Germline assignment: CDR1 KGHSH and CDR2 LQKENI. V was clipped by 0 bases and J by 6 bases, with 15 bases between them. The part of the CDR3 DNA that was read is TGTGCCAGCTCACCACCGGGGGGTGCCTTCAGTCAGCCC. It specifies CASSPPGGAFSQP. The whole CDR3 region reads CASSPPGGAFSQPQHF.

The chain's CDR3 is CSASTSGGADTQYF. Partial CDR3 DNA: TGCAGTGCTAGCACTAGCGGGGGGGCGGATACG. The chain is built from TRBV20-1 and TRBJ2-3; 13 bases are a match to TRBD2. The DNA ends 3 residues before the CDR3 does, and the rest of the CDR3 is filled in from the germline J gene. Germline loops: CDR1 DFQATT, CDR2 SNEGSKA (reference sequence). CDR3 length: 14 amino acids. V trimming: 3 bases; J trimming: 6 bases; junction bases outside the gene matches: 3.

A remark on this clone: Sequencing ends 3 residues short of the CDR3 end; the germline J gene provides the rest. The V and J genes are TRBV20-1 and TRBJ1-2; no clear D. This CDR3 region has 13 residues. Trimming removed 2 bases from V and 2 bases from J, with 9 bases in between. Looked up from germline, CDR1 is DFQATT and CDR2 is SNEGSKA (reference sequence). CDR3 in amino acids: CSARLSVNYGYTF. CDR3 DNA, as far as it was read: TGCAGTGCTAGACTTTCGGTGAACTATGGC.

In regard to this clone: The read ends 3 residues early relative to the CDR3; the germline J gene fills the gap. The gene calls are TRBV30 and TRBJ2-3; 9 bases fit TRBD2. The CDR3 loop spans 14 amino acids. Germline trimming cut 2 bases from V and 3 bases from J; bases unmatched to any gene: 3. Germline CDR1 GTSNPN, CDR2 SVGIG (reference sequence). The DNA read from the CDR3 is TGTGCCTGGAGTCCTAGCGGGGCGACAGATACG. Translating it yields CAWSPSGATDT. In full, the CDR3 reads CAWSPSGATDTQYF. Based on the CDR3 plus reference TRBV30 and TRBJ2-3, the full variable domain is SQTIHQWPATLVQPVGSPLSLECTVEGTSNPNLYWYRQAAGRGLQLLFYSVGIGQISSEVPQNLSASRPQDRQFILSSKKLLLSDSGFYLCAWSPSGATDTQYFGPGTRLTVL.

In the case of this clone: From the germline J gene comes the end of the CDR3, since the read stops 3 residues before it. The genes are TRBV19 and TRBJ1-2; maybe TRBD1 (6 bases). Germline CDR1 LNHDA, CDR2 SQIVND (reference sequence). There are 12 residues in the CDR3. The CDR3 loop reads CASEGDLDDYTF. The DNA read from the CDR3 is TGTGCCAGCGAGGGGGATCTAGATGAC.

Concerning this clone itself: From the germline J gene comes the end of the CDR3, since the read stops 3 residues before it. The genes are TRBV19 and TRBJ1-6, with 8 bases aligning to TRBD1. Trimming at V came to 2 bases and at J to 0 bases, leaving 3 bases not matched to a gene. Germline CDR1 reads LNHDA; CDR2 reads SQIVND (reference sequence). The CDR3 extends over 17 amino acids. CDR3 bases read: TGTGCCAGTAGTATACCAGGGGGCCACTCCTATAATTCACCC. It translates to CASSIPGGHSYNSP. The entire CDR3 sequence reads CASSIPGGHSYNSPLHF.

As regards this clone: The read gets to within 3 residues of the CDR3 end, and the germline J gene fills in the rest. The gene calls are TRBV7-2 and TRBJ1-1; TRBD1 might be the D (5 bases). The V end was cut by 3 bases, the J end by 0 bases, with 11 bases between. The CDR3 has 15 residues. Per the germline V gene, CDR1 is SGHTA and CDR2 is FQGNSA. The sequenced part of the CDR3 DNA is TGTGCCAGCAGCTTCTTCGGCAGGGTGAACACTGAA. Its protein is CASSFFGRVNTE. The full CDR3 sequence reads CASSFFGRVNTEAFF.

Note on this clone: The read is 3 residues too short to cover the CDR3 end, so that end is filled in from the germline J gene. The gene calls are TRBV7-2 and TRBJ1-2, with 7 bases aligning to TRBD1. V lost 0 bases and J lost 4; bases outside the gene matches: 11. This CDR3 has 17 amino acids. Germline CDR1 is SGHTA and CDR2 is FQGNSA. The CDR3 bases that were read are TGTGCCAGCAGCTTAGCGGGAGGAGGGGGCCACGGCTATGGC. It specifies CASSLAGGGGHGYG. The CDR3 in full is CASSLAGGGGHGYGYTF.

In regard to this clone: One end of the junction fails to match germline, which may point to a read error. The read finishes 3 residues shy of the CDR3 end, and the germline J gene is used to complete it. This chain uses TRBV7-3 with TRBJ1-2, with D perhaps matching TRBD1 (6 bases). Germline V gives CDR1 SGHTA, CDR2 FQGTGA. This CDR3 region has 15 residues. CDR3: CASSWTSGGAYDYTF. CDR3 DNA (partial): TGTGCCAGCAGCTGGACTAGCGGGGGGGCCTATGAC.

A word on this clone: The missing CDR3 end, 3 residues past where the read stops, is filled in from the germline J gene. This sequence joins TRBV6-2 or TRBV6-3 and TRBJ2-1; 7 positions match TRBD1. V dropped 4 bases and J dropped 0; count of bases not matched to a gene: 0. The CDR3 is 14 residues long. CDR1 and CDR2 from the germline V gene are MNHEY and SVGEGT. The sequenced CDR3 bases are TGTGCCAGCAGTTGGGACAGCTCCTACAATGAG. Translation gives CASSWDSSYNE. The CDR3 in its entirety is CASSWDSSYNEQFF.

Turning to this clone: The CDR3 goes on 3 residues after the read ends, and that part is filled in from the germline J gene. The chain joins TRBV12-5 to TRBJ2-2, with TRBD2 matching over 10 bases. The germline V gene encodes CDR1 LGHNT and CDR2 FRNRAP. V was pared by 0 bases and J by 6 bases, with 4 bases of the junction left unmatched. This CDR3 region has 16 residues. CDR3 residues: CASGLVSGGEAGELFF. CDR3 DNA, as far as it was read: TGTGCTAGTGGTTTGGTCAGCGGGGGGGAAGCCGGGGAG.

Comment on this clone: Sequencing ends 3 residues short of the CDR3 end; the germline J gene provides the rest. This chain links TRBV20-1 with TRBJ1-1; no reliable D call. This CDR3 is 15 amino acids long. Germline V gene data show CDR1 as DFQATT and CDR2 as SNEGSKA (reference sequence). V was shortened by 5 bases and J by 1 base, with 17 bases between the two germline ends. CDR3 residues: CSAGRRGLRNTEAFF. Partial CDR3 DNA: TGCAGTGCTGGGAGGCGGGGTTTAAGGAACACTGAA.

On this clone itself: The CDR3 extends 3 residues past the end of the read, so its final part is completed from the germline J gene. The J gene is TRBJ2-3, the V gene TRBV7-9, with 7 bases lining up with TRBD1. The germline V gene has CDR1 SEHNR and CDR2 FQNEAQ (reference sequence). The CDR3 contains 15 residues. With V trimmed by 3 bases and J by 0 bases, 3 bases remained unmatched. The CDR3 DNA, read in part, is TGTGCCAGCAGCTTCGTGACAGGGAGCACAGATACG. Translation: CASSFVTGSTDT. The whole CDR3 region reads CASSFVTGSTDTQYF.

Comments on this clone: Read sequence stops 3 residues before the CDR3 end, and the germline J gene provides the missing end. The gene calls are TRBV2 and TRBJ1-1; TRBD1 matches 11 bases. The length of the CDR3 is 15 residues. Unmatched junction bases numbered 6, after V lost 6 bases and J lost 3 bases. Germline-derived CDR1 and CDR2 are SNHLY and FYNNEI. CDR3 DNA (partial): TGTGCCAGCAGGAAGGACAGGGGGCCCTACACTGAA. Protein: CASRKDRGPYTE. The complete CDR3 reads CASRKDRGPYTEAFF.

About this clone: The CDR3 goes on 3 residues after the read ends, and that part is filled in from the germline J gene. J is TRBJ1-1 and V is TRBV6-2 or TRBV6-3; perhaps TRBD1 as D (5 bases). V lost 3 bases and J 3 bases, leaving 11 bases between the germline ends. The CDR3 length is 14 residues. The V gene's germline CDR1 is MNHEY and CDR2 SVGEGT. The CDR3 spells CASSYLGGDTEAFF. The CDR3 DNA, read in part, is TGTGCCAGCAGTTATCTGGGGGGGGACACTGAA.

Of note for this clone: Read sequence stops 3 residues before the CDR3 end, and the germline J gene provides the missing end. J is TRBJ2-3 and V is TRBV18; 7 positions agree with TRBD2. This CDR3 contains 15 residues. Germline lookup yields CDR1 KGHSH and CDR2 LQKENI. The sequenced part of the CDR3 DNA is TGTGCCAGCTCAGCGGGGGTGGGAAGCAATCAGCCG. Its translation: CASSAGVGSNQP. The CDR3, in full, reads CASSAGVGSNQPQYF.